This TCR beta chain was recorded in a study of blood T cell repertoires in COVID-19. Study background: Acute-phase and convalescent COVID-19 samples originated in the United States, Italy and Spain.

Source study methods: The authors estimated nucleated cell counts from reference gene primer amplification. Here immunoSEQ multiplex PCR was the method, and the copy in TCRdb shows in-frame clones only, minus some. D and trimming were read from the DNA, whereas the V and J calls and clone size are those reported in that table. The sample consists of some 130,000 clones, about 91% of them appearing once. V was clipped by 4 bases and J by 0 bases, with 16 bases between them. Per the germline V gene, CDR1 is SGDLS and CDR2 is YYNGEE. The CDR3 loop spans 17 amino acids. The clonotype comes from a man in his fifties with acute or convalescent COVID-19. The gene calls are TRBV9 and TRBJ2-2; D may be TRBD1 (5 bases). Sequenced input: peripheral blood. CDR3 in DNA: TGTGCCAGCAGCTTAACCTGGGGCGTTGCGAACACCGGGGAGCTGTTTTTT. Residues: CASSLTWGVANTGELFF.